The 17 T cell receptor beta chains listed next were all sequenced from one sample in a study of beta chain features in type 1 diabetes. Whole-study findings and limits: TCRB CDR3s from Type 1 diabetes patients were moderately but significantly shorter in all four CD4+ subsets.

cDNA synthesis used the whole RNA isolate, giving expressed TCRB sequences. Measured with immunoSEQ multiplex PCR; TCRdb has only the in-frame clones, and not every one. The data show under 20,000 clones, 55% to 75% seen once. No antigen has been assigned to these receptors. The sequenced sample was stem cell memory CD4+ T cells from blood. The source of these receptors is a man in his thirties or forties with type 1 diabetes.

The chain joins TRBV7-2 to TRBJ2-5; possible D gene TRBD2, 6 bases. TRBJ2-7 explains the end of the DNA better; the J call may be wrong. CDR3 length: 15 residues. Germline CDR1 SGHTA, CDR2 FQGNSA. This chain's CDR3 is CASSFRGGASYEQYF. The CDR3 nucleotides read TGTGCCAGCAGCTTTAGGGGCGGGGCATCCTACGAGCAGTACTTC.

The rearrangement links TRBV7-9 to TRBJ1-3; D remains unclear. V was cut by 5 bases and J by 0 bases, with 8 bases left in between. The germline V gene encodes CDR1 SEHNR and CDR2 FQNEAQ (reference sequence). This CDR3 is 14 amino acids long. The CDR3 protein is CASSISTSGNTIYF. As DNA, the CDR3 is TGTGCCAGCAGCATTAGCACCTCTGGAAACACCATATATTTT.

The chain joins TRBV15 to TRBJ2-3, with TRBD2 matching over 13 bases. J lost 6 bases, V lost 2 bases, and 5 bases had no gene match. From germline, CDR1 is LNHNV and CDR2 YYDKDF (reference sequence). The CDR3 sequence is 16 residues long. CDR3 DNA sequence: TGTGCCACCAGCAGAAAACTAGCGGGGGGGGCTGATACGCAGTATTTT. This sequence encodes CATSRKLAGGADTQYF.

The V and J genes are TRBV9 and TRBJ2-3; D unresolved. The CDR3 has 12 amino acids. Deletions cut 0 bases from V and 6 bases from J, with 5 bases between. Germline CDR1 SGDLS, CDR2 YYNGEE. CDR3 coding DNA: TGTGCCAGCAGCGTAGAGAGCGATACGCAGTATTTT. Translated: CASSVESDTQYF.

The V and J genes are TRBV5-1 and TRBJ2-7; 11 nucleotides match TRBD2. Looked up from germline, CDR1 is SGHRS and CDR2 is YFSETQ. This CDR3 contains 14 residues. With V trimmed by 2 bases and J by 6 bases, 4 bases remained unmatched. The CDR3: CASSFSGGDAEQYF. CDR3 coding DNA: TGCGCCAGCAGCTTTAGCGGGGGGGACGCCGAGCAGTACTTC. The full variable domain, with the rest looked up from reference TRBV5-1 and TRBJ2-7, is KAGVTQTPRYLIKTRGQQVTLSCSPISGHRSVSWYQQTPGQGLQFLFEYFSETQRNKGNFPGRFSGRQFSNSRSEMNVSTLELGDSALYLCASSFSGGDAEQYFGPGTRLTVT.

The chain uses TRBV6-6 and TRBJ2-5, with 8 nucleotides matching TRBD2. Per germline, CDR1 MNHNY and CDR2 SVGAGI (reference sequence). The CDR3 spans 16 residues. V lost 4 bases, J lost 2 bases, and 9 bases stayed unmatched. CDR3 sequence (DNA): TGTGCCAGCAGTTTCACCGCCTCTAGCGGGCAAGAGACCCAGTACTTC. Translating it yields CASSFTASSGQETQYF.

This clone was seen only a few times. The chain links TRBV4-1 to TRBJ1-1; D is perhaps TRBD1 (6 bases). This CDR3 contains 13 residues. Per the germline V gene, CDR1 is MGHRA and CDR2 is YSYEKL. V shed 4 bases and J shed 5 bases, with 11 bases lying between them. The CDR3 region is CASSRTQGTEAFF. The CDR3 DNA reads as TGCGCCAGCAGCCGGACCCAGGGGACTGAAGCTTTCTTT.

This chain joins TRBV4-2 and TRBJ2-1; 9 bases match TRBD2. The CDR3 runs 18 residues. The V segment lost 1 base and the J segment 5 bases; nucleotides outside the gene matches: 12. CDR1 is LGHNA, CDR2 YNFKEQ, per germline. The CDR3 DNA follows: TGTGCCAGCAGCCAAGGCCAGGGCAGGCGGGGGGGTAACAATGAGCAGTTCTTC. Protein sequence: CASSQGQGRRGGNNEQFF.

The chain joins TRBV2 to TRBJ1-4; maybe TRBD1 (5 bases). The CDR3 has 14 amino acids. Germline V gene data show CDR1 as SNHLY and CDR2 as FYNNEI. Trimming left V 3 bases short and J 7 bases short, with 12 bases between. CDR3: CASSDRGDGEKLFF. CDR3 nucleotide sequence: TGTGCCAGCAGTGACCGGGGGGATGGTGAAAAACTGTTTTTT.

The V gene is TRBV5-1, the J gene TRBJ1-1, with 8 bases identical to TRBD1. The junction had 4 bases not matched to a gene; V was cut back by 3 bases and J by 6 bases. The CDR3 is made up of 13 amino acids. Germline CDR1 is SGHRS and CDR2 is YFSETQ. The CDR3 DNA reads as TGCGCCAGCAGCTCCGGACAGGGACCTGAAGCTTTCTTT. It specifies CASSSGQGPEAFF.

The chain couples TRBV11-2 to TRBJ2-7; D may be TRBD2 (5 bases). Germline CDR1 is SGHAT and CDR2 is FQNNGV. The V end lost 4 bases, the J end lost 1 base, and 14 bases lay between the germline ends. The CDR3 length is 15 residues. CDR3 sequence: CASSSSGVASYEQYF. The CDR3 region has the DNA TGTGCCAGCAGCTCGAGCGGAGTAGCGTCCTACGAGCAGTACTTC.

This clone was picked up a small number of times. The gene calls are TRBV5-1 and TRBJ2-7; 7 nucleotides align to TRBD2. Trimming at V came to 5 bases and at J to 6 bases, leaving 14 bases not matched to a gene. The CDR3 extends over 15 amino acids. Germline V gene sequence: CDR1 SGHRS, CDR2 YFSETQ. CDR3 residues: CASSFRGGLSFEQYF. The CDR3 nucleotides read TGCGCCAGCAGTTTTCGCGGGGGACTAAGCTTCGAGCAGTACTTC.

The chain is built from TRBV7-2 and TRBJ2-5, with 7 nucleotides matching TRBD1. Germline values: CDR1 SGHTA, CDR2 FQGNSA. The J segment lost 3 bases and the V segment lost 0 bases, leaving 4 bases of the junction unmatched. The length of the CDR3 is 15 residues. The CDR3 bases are TGTGCCAGCAGCTTAGCGAGAGGGGGCAAAGAGACCCAGTACTTC. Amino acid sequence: CASSLARGGKETQYF.

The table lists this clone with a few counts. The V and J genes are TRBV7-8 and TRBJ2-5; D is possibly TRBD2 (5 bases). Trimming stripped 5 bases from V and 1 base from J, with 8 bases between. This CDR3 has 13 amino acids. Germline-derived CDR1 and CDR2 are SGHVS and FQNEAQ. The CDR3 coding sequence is TGTGCCAGCAGCACGGGAACCCAAGAGACCCAGTACTTC. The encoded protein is CASSTGTQETQYF. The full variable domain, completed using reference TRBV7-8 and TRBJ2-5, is GAGVSQSPRYKVAKRGQDVALRCDPISGHVSLFWYQQALGQGPEFLTYFQNEAQLDKSGLPSDRFFAERPEGSVSTLKIQRTQQEDSAVYLCASSTGTQETQYFGPGTRLLVL.

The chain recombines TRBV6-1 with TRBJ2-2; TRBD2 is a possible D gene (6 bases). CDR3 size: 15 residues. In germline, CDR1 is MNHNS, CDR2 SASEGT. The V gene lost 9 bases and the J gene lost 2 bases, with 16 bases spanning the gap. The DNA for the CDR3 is TGTGCCAGTTCGTGGGGGGACCCTAACACCGGGGAGCTGTTTTTT. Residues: CASSWGDPNTGELFF.

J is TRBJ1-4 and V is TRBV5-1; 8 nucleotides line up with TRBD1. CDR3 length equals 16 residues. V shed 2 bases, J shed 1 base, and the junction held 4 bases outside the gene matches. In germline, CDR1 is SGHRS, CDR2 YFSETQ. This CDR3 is CASSLGTGLTNEKLFF. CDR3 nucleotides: TGCGCCAGCAGCTTAGGGACAGGTTTAACTAATGAAAAACTGTTTTTT.

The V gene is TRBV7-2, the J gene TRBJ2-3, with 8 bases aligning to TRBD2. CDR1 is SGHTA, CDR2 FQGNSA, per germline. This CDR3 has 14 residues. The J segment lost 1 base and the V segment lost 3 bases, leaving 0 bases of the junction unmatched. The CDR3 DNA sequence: TGTGCCAGCAGCTTCGGGGGGGGCACAGATACGCAGTATTTT. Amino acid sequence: CASSFGGGTDTQYF.